A selection of T cell receptor beta chains follows, all from one sample in a study of T cell changes during pregnancy in multiple sclerosis. Profiling relied on immunoSEQ multiplex PCR, and the TCRdb table lists in-frame clones only, not all of them. Among approximately 54,000 clones listed, about 90% were seen once. This sample comprised peripheral blood, obtained after pregnancy. All receptors derive from a female donor in good health, enrolled as a control in a pregnancy study. Both conserved end residues are part of each CDR3. The order of the fields is D gene, J gene, clone size, V gene, CDR3 DNA, CDR3 protein. A D gene is named only where the DNA matches it firmly. Clone size is given for some rows only: seen once, a few or many times, or a class if the clone is expanded.

>.|TRBJ2-1|.|TRBV6-5
TGTGCCAGCAGTTACGACGGGAGCTCCTACAATGAGCAGTTCTTC
CASSYDGSSYNEQFF
>TRBD2|TRBJ2-7|.|TRBV9
TGTGCCAGCAGCGTAGATCTTCCCCATAGCGGGAGGGCCTACGAGCAGTACTTC
CASSVDLPHSGRAYEQYF
>TRBD2|TRBJ2-3|.|TRBV5-1
TGCGCCAGCAGCCGAGGACTAGCGGGGGGGGTCACAGATACGCAGTATTTT
CASSRGLAGGVTDTQYF
>.|TRBJ1-1|.|TRBV28
TGTGCCAGCAGTTTAAACAGGGCGGCAGGGCAAAACACTGAAGCTTTCTTT
CASSLNRAAGQNTEAFF
>.|TRBJ1-6|.|TRBV18
TGTGCCAGCTCACCGACAGGAGAAAATTCACCCCTCCACTTT
CASSPTGENSPLHF
>.|TRBJ1-5|.|TRBV30
TGTGCCTGGGACAGTGATTTCAATCAGCCCCAGCATTTT
CAWDSDFNQPQHF
>TRBD2|TRBJ2-1|few|TRBV4-2
TGTGCCAGCAGCCAAGATCCGGGGGAGGGCTACAATGAGCAGTTCTTC
CASSQDPGEGYNEQFF
>.|TRBJ2-3|.|TRBV4-3
TGCGCCAGCAGCCAAGATCGATCAACACTACGGCCAGATACGCAGTATTTT
CASSQDRSTLRPDTQYF
>TRBD1|TRBJ1-2|.|TRBV7-2
TGTGCCAGCAGCTCCCAGGGGGCTGGCTACACCTTC
CASSSQGAGYTF
>.|TRBJ2-3|.|TRBV19
TGTGCCAGTATGAAGGGGCGGAGCAGGGATACGCAGTATTTT
CASMKGRSRDTQYF
>TRBD1|TRBJ2-7|.|TRBV18
TGTGCCAGCTCACCGCGGGACAGGGGTCCCTACGAGCAGTACTTC
CASSPRDRGPYEQYF
>TRBD2|TRBJ2-1|once|TRBV5-1
TGCGCCAGCAGCTTGGACCAGCGGGGGAACTACAATGAGCAGTTCTTC
CASSLDQRGNYNEQFF
>TRBD1|TRBJ1-2|.|TRBV9
TGTGCCAGACCCGGGACAGGGAGGTATGGCTACACCTTC
CARPGTGRYGYTF
>TRBD1|TRBJ1-2|.|TRBV15
TGTGCCACCAGCAGATCGAAACCACGGGACAGGGGTACTAACTATGGCTACACCTTC
CATSRSKPRDRGTNYGYTF
>.|TRBJ1-2|.|TRBV19
TGTGCCAGTAGTCCACAGGTTAACTATGGCTACACCTTC
CASSPQVNYGYTF
>TRBD1|TRBJ1-2|few|TRBV27
TGTGCCAGCAGTTCACACGGACAGGGAGATGGCTACACCTTC
CASSSHGQGDGYTF
>.|TRBJ2-1|.|TRBV19
TGTGCCAGTAGTCCGCTGGGACTGAACTACAATGAGCAGTTCTTC
CASSPLGLNYNEQFF
>.|TRBJ1-1|.|TRBV7-9
TGTGCCAGCAGCTCCCGGTCAGGGATGACTGAAGCTTTCTTT
CASSSRSGMTEAFF
>TRBD1|TRBJ1-6|.|TRBV5-5
TGTGCCAGCAGCTTGCGAGGTCAGGGGGCTTTAATCTCCTATAATTCACCCCTCCACTTT
CASSLRGQGALISYNSPLHF
>TRBD1|TRBJ2-2|once|TRBV6-1
TGTGCCAGCAGAGGGGACAGGGGGACCGGGGAGCTGTTTTTT
CASRGDRGTGELFF